This is a list of T cell receptor beta chains from one sample in a study of blood T cells in healthy people across ages. TCRdb ran MiXCR on the 5' RACE reads and lists one entry per CDR3 protein. The data show 910,000 or so distinct CDR3 sequences, roughly 47% seen once. Material: blood. The source of these receptors is a woman aged 55-75 years in good health. The CDR3 runs from the conserved cysteine through the conserved F or W.

>TRBJ1-1|TRBV3-1
CASSQVGQLNTEAFF
>TRBJ2-1|TRBV20-1
CSARDPRLLAGVSYNEQFF
>TRBJ1-2|TRBV29-1
CSVGNRQGAIGGYTF
>TRBJ2-7|TRBV7-9
CASSTWGDYEQYF
>TRBJ1-2|TRBV29-1
CSVDWGRENYGYTF
>TRBJ1-5|TRBV18
CASSRSGGAWQPQHF
>TRBJ2-3|TRBV9
CASSVVGQGALTDTQYF
>TRBJ2-7|TRBV20-1
CSAPDRLSYEQYF
>TRBJ2-7|TRBV5-1
CASSSKTSGSYEQYF
>TRBJ2-7|TRBV20-1
CSASTHEQYF
>TRBJ1-5|TRBV6-2/TRBV6-3
CASTSQGYSNQPQHF
>TRBJ1-5|TRBV5-1
CASSPDPRVRGQPQHF
>TRBJ2-7|TRBV12-3/TRBV12-4
CASSLGTGSVYEQYF
>TRBJ2-3|TRBV6-2/TRBV6-3
CASSYVASGNSDTQYF
>TRBJ2-5|TRBV7-8
CASSLAGPGTQYF
>TRBJ2-3|TRBV5-1
CASSLDLDGKSQYF
>TRBJ2-5|TRBV20-1
CSARVASRQETQYF
>TRBJ2-7|TRBV3-1
CASSQTEHEQYF
>TRBJ2-1|TRBV5-6
CASIGLAGGYNEQFF
>TRBJ2-5|TRBV29-1
CSVALVAETQYF
>TRBJ2-3|TRBV20-1
CSATPGLNTDTQYF
>TRBJ2-3|TRBV6-5
CASSYGMNTQYF
>TRBJ2-7|TRBV5-1
CASSFGRDRETYEQYF
>TRBJ1-2|TRBV25-1
CASSDGTRGRGYTF
>TRBJ2-3|TRBV14
CASSRQVTDTQYF
>TRBJ2-5|TRBV20-1
CSAKGQGLREQYF
>TRBJ2-7|TRBV5-1
CASSLGQGSVVEQYF
>NA|TRBV7-9
CASSLSGGSSYNEQYF
>TRBJ1-1|TRBV7-6
CASSRGSNTEAFF
>TRBJ2-1|TRBV4-3
CASSRLTSGDNEQFF
>TRBJ2-3|TRBV7-2
CASSLEGAGTDTQYF
>TRBJ2-3|TRBV5-1
CASSFLAGGADTQYF
>TRBJ2-1|TRBV29-1
CSVRRVAGAPAPLFGNEQFF
>TRBJ1-2|TRBV6-2/TRBV6-3
CASSYKGDYGYTF
>TRBJ2-3|TRBV2
CAILTSEGNTQYF
>TRBJ2-3|TRBV11-3
CASSSAPGLASTDTQYF
>TRBJ1-6|TRBV2
CASSEEAGSTNSPLHF
>TRBJ2-5|TRBV14
CASSQEAKTQYF
>TRBJ2-3|TRBV7-8
CASRGFMADTQYF
>TRBJ2-5|TRBV29-1
CSVDRRVETQYF
>TRBJ2-3|TRBV7-6
CASSQGTSSWDTQYF
>TRBJ1-2|TRBV7-2
CASSPILGRENGYTF
>TRBJ2-1|TRBV27
CASSFGRVNNEQFF
>NA|TRBV4-3
CASLGTQYF
>TRBJ1-2|TRBV6-1
CASSEVSGRNRDGYTF
>TRBJ2-5|TRBV7-9
CASSLRGGPQETQYF
>TRBJ2-5|TRBV29-1
CSVDSGTEFQGTQYF